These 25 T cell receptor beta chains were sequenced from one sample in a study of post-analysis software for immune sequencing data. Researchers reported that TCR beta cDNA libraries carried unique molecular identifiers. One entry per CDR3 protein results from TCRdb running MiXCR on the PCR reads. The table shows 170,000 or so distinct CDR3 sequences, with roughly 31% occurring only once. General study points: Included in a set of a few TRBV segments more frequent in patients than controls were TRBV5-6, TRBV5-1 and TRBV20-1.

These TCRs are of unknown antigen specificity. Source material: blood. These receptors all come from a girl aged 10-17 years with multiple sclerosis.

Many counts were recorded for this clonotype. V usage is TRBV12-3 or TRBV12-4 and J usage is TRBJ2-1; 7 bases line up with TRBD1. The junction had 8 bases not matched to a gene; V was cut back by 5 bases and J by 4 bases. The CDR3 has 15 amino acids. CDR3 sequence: CASSRTGTDYNEQFF. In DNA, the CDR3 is TGTGCCAGCAGTCGAACCGGGACAGATTACAATGAGCAGTTCTTC.

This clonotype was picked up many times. The CDR3 loop reads CASSQGASGNRETQYF. In DNA, the CDR3 is TGCGCCAGCAGCCAAGGGGCTAGCGGGAACCGAGAGACCCAGTACTTC. V usage is TRBV4-1 and J usage is TRBJ2-5, with 9 positions matching TRBD2. The germline CDR1 and CDR2 sequences are MGHRA and YSYEKL. This CDR3 region has 16 residues. J lost 4 bases, V lost 1 base, and 7 bases had no gene match.

CDR3 in amino acids: CASSQDLTEFGINIQYF. As DNA, the CDR3 is TGCGCCAGCAGCCAGGACCTGACTGAGTTTGGGATAAACATTCAGTACTTC. This chain links TRBV4-1 with TRBJ2-4, with D unresolved. The CDR3 has 17 residues. CDR1 and CDR2 from the germline V gene are MGHRA and YSYEKL. Trimming left V 3 bases short and J 6 bases short, with 21 bases between.

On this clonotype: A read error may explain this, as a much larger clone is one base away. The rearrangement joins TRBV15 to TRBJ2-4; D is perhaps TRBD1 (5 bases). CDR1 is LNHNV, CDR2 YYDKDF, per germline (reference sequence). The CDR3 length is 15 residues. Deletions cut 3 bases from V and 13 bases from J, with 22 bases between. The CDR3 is CATSSQTRDSYKQYF. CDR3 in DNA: TGTGCCACCAGCAGCCAAACCAGGGATTCCTACAAGCAGTACTTC.

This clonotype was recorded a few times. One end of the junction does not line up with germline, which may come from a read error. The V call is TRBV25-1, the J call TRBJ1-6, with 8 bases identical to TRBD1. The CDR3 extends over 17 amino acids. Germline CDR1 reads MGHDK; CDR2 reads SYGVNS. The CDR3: CASSEGGGWTGPSPPHF. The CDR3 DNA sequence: TGTGCCAGCAGTGAAGGGGGTGGATGGACAGGGCCTTCACCCCCCCACTTT.

CDR3 nucleotide sequence: TGTGCCAGCAGCTGGGCGGGAGGCACAGATACGCAGTATTTT. Its translation is CASSWAGGTDTQYF. The chain combines TRBV5-8 with TRBJ2-3; TRBD2 agrees at 7 bases. With V trimmed by 3 bases and J by 1 base, 2 bases remained unmatched. CDR3 size: 14 residues. Germline lookup yields CDR1 SGHTS and CDR2 YDEGEE.

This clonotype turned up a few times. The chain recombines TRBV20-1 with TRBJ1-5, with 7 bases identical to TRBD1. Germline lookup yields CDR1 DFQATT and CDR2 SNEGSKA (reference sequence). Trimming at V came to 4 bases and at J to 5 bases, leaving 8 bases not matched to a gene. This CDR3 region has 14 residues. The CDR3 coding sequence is TGCAGTGCTAAACAGGGGAGCGACGATCAGCCCCAGCATTTT. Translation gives CSAKQGSDDQPQHF.

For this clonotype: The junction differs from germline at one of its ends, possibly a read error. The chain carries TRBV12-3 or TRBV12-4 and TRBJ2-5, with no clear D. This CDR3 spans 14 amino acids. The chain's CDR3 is CASSPTKVQGTQYF. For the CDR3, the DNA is TGTGCCAGCAGCCCGACCAAAGTTCAAGGGACCCAGTACTTC.

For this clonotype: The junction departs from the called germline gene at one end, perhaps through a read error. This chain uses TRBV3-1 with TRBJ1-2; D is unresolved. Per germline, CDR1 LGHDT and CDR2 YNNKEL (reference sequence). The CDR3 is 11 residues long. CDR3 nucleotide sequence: TGTGCCTGCAGCCAACGCGGGGAACCCACCTTC. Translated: CACSQRGEPTF.

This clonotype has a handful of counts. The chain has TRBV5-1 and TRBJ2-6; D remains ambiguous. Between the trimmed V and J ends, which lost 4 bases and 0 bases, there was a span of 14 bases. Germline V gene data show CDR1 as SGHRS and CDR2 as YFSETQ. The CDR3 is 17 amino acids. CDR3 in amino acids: CASSISPPRSGANVLTF. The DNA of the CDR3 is TGCGCCAGCAGCATCTCACCACCCCGCTCTGGGGCCAACGTCCTGACTTTC.

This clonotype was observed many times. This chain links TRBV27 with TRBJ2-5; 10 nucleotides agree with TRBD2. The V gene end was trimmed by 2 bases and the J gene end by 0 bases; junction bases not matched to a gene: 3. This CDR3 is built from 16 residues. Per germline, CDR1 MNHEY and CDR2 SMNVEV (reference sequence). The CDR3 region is CASSLRLAGHQETQYF. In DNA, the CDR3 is TGTGCCAGCAGTTTAAGACTAGCGGGCCACCAAGAGACCCAGTACTTC.

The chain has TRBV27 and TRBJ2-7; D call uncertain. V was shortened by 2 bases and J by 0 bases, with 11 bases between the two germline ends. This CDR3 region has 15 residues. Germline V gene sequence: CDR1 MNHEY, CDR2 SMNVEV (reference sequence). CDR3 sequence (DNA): TGTGCCAGCAGTTTAATAGGCCTAGACTCCTACGAGCAGTACTTC. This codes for CASSLIGLDSYEQYF.

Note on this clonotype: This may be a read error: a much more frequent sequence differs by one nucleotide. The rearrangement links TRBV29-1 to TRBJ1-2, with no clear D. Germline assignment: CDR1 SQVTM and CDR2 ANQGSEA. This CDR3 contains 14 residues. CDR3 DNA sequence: TGCAGCGTTGAAGATATTGTAGCCAACTATGACTACACCTTC. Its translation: CSVEDIVANYDYTF.

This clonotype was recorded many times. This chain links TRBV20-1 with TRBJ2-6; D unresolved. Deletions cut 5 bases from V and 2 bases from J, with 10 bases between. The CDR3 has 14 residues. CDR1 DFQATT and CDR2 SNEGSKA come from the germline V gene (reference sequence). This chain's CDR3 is CSASQDTGANVLTF. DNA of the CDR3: TGCAGTGCTTCCCAGGATACTGGGGCCAACGTCCTGACTTTC.

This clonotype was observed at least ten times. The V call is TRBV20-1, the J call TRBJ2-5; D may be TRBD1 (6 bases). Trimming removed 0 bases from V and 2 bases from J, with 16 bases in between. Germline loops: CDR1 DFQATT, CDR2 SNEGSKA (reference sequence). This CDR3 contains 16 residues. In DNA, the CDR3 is TGCAGTGCTAGAGATAGGCAGGGGCCCGCTCAAGAGACCCAGTACTTC. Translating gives CSARDRQGPAQETQYF.

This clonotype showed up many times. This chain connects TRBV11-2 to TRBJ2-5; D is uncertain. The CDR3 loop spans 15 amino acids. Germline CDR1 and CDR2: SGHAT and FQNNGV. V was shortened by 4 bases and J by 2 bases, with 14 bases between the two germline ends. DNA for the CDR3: TGTGCCAGCAGCTCCGCAGACCTCCATCAAGAGACCCAGTACTTC. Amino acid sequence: CASSSADLHQETQYF.

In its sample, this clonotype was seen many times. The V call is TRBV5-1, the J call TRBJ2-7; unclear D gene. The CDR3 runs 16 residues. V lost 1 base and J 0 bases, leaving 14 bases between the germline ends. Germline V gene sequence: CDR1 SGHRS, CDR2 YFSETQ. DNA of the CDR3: TGCGCCAGCAGCTTGAGGTCCAGGTCCGACTCCTACGAGCAGTACTTC. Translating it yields CASSLRSRSDSYEQYF. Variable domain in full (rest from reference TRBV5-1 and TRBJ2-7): KAGVTQTPRYLIKTRGQQVTLSCSPISGHRSVSWYQQTPGQGLQFLFEYFSETQRNKGNFPGRFSGRQFSNSRSEMNVSTLELGDSALYLCASSLRSRSDSYEQYFGPGTRLTVT.

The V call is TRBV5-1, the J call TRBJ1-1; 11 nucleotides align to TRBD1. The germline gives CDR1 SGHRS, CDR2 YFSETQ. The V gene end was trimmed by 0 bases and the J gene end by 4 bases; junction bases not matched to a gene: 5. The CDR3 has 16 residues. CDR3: CASSLALGTGGTEAFF. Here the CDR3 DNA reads TGCGCCAGCAGCTTGGCGCTTGGGACAGGGGGCACTGAAGCTTTCTTT.

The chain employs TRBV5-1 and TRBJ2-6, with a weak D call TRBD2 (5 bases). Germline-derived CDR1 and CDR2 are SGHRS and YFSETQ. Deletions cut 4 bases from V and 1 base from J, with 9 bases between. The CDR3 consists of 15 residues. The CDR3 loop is CASSQTGSGANVLTF. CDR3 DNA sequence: TGCGCCAGCAGCCAGACGGGGTCTGGGGCCAACGTCCTGACTTTC.

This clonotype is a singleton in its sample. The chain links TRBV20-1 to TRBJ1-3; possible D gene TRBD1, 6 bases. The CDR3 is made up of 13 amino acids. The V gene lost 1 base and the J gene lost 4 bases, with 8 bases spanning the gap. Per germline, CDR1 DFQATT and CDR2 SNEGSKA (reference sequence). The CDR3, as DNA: TGCAGTGCTAGAGGGACAGACGGAAACACCATATATTTT. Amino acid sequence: CSARGTDGNTIYF.

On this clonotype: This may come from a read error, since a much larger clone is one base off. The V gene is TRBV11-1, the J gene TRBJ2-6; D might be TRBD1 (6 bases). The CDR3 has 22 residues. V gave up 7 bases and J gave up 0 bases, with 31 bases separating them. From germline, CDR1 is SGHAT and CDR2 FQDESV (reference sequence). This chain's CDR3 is CASKGLGIWTDSKSSGANVLTF. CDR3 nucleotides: TGTGCCAGCAAAGGCCTCGGGATTTGGACAGACTCCAAGAGCTCTGGGGCCAACGTCCTGACTTTC.

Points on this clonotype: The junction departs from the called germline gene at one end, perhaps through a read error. The DNA of the CDR3 is TGCAGCGCCGTCGACAGGGCAGGGGGGCTGTTTTTT. Translating it yields CSAVDRAGGLFF. The chain carries TRBV29-1 and TRBJ2-2; 7 nucleotides match TRBD1. CDR1 and CDR2 (germline): SQVTM, ANQGSEA. CDR3 length: 12 amino acids.

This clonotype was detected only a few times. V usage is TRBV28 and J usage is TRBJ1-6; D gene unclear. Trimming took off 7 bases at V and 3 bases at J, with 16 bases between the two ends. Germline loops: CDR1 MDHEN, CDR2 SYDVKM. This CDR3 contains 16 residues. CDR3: CASTSNPRGYNSPLHF. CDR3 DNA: TGTGCCAGCACGTCTAACCCCCGGGGCTATAATTCACCCCTCCACTTT.

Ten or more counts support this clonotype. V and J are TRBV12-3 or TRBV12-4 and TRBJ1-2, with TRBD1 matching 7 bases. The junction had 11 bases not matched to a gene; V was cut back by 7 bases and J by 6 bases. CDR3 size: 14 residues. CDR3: CASTPPGTGDGYTF. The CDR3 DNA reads TGTGCCAGCACCCCACCCGGTACAGGGGATGGCTACACCTTC.

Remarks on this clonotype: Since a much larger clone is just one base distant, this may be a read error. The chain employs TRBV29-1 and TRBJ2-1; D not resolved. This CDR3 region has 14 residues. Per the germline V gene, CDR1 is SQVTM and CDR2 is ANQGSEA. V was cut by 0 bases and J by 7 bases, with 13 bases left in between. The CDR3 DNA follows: TGCAGCGTTGAAGAAGGCAATTTTCCTAATGAGCAGTTCTTC. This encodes CSVEEGNFPNEQFF.